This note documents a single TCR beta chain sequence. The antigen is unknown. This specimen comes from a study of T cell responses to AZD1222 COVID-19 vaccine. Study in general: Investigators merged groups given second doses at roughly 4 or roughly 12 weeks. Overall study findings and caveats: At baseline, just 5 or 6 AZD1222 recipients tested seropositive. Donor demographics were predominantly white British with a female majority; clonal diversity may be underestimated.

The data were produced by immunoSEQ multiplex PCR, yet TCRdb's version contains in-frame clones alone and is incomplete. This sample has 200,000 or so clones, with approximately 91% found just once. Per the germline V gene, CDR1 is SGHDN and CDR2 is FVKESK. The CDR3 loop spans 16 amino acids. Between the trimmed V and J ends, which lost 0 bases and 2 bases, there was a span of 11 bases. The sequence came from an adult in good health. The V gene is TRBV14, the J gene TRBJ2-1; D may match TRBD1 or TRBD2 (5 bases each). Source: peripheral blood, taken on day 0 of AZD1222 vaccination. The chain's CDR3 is CASSQDPGRAYNEQFF. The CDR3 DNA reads TGTGCCAGCAGCCAAGATCCGGGGCGGGCCTACAATGAGCAGTTCTTC.